Listed below are T cell receptor beta chains from one sample, sequenced in a study of blood T cell repertoires in COVID-19. Repertoires were generated with immunoSEQ multiplex PCR, while TCRdb's copy carries only in-frame clones and drops some. The table shows roughly 220,000 clones, with about 88% occurring only once. The sequencing sample was made of PBMCs or T cells enriched from blood (not recorded which). All receptors derive from a woman aged 25 to 39 who had recovered from COVID-19. The CDR3 runs from the conserved cysteine through the conserved F or W.

cdr3_aa j_call v_call
CASSLRGSSSYNEQFF TRBJ2-1 TRBV7-6
CASRPTLGGGYGYTF TRBJ1-2 TRBV12-2
CASSQPGTGANYGYTF TRBJ1-2 TRBV4-2
CASSEISGTGFFYGYTF TRBJ1-2 TRBV6-1
CASSLGLSSGNTIYF TRBJ1-3 TRBV5-1
CASNPGQATNEKLFF TRBJ1-4 TRBV5-5
CASSQDRVGGASGNTIYF TRBJ1-3 TRBV4-3
CASSFGTGGTYEQYF TRBJ2-7 TRBV5-6
CASSARGAGTNEKLFF TRBJ1-4 TRBV7-2
CASSSREKSGNTIYF TRBJ1-3 TRBV5-4
CASSLGGLPYGYTF TRBJ1-2 TRBV7-2
CASSQVGGLRYGYTF TRBJ1-2 TRBV4-3
CASSQQQVAEQYF TRBJ2-7 TRBV3-1/TRBV3-2
CASSQDLGGTGVSNQPQHF TRBJ1-5 TRBV3-1/TRBV3-2
CASSLGTGRMNTEAFF TRBJ1-1 TRBV14
CATGQGDQPQHF TRBJ1-5 TRBV24-1
CASSLESYEQYF TRBJ2-7 TRBV7-2
CASSHSGSGGGDTQYF TRBJ2-3 TRBV4-3
CASSDRGASTDTQYF TRBJ2-3 TRBV6-1
CASSLAAASNQPQHF TRBJ1-5 TRBV7-9
CASSPRTGGWGYTF TRBJ1-2 TRBV3-1/TRBV3-2
CASSLGKPPGLARGEQYF TRBJ2-7 TRBV7-7
CASSAPREGGSYEQYF TRBJ2-7 TRBV9
CASSPLSGGGGETQYF TRBJ2-5 TRBV18
CASSPGGKAYGYTF TRBJ1-2 TRBV7-3
CASSLVPGNTGELFF TRBJ2-2 TRBV7-2
CASSLRQGGYEQYF TRBJ2-7 TRBV27